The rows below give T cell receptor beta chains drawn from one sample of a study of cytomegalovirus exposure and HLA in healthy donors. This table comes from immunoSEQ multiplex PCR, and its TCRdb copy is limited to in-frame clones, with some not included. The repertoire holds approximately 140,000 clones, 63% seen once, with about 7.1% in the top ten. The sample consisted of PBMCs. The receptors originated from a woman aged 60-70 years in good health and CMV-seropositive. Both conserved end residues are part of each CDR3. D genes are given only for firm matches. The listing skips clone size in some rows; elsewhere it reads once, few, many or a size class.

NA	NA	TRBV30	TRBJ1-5	TGTGCCTGGAGTGCGACACGGGGGCCCCAGCATTTT	CAWSATRGPQHF
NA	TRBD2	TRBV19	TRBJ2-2	TGTGCCAGTAGTACTCACGCTACTAGCGGGAGCTTTGGCGGGGAGCTGTTTTTT	CASSTHATSGSFGGELFF
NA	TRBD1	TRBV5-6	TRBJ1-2	TGTGCCAGCAGCGCCGCCCGGGACAGTTTCTATGGCTACACCTTC	CASSAARDSFYGYTF
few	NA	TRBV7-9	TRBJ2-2	TGTGCCAGCAGCCCCCACAGCAGCGGGGAGCTGTTTTTT	CASSPHSSGELFF
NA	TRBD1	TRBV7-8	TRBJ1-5	TGTGCCAGCAGCGGTCGGACAGGGTATAGCAATCAGCCCCAGCATTTT	CASSGRTGYSNQPQHF
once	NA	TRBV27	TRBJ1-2	TGTGCCAGCAGTTTAAGTCCCGGTTCTTATGGCTACACCTTC	CASSLSPGSYGYTF
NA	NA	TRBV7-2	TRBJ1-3	TGTGCCAGCAGCTTAGATTCAACAGGTGGAAACACCATATATTTT	CASSLDSTGGNTIYF
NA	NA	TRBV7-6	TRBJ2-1	TGTGCCAGCAGCCCCTCCGACAATTCTGGAAATGAGCAGTTCTTC	CASSPSDNSGNEQFF
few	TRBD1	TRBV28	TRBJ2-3	TGTGCCGCTGACAGGGCCGATACGCAGTATTTT	CAADRADTQYF
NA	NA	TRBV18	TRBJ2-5	TGTGCCAGCTCACTCACATATGACCAAGAGACCCAGTACTTC	CASSLTYDQETQYF
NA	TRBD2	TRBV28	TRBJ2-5	TGTGCCAGCAGTTTCGGGACTAGCGGGACCCCAGGGGCGATACAAGAGACCCAGTACTTC	CASSFGTSGTPGAIQETQYF
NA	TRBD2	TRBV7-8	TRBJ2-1	TGTGCCAGCAGCTTAGCGTGGACTAGCCGGAATAATGAGCAGTTCTTC	CASSLAWTSRNNEQFF
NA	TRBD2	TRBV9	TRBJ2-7	TGTGCCAGCAGCGTCGGCGGGAGCCCATCCTACGAGCAGTACTTC	CASSVGGSPSYEQYF
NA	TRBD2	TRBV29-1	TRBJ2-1	TGCAGCGCCGCCGAGACTAGCGGGAGCAATGAGCAGTTCTTC	CSAAETSGSNEQFF
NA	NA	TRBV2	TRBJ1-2	TGTGCCAGCAGGGGCTGGGGGGACTATGGCTACACCTTC	CASRGWGDYGYTF
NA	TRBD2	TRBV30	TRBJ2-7	TGTGCCTGGAGTGTTCTAGCGGGAAGATCCTACGAGCAGTACTTC	CAWSVLAGRSYEQYF
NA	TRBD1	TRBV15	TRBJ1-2	TGTGCCACCAGCAGAGATAGGACAGGGTTAGGCTACACCTTC	CATSRDRTGLGYTF
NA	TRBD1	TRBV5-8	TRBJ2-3	TGTGCCAGCAGCCTCCGACAGGGAGCGGGCACAGATACGCAGTATTTT	CASSLRQGAGTDTQYF
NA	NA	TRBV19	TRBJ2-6	TGTGCCAGTAGTCCCAGAGGGTCCGGGGCCAACGTCCTGACTTTC	CASSPRGSGANVLTF
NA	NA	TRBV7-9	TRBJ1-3	TGTGCCAGCAGCCGGGGGGAGGTGGGCTCTGGAAACACCATATATTTT	CASSRGEVGSGNTIYF
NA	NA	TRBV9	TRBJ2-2	TGTGCCAGCAGCGTAGTTTTAAACACCGGGGAGCTGTTTTTT	CASSVVLNTGELFF
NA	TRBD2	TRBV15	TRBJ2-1	TGTGCCACCAGCAGAGCTAGCGGGACCTCCTACAATGAGCAGTTCTTC	CATSRASGTSYNEQFF
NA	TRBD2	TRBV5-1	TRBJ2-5	TGCGCCAGCAGCTCGGTGACGGGAGGGCAAGAGACCCAGTACTTC	CASSSVTGGQETQYF
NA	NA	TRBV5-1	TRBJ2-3	TGCGCCAGCACCTTCCTCACAGATACGCAGTATTTT	CASTFLTDTQYF
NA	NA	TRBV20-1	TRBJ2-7	TGCAGTGTGTCCAGAACCTACGAGCAGTACTTC	CSVSRTYEQYF
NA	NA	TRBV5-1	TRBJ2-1	TGCGCCAGCAGCTTGGATTTCCAGCGTTACAATGAGCAGTTCTTC	CASSLDFQRYNEQFF
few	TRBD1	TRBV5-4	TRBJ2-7	TGTGCCAGCAGCTTTTTTGAGGGGGCGGTGTACGAGCAGTACTTC	CASSFFEGAVYEQYF